A single sample gave rise to the 8 T cell receptor beta chains below, sequenced in a study of glioma-infiltrating T cells after dendritic cell vaccination (dated by TCRdb to about 2016). Library prep was done by the immunoSEQ multiplex PCR assay. This is the immuneACCESS table as TCRdb keeps it, with only in-frame sequences that have V and J called. A part of the clones is gone; compared with another copy, unresolved V genes explain less than half, and the rest is unexplained. The sample has tens of thousands of clones on record, over 75% of them singletons. The ten biggest clones cover 2% to 2.5% of the sample. The sequencing here drew on blood, taken before dendritic cell vaccination. These receptors were obtained from a human donor with glioblastoma.

The V and J genes are TRBV19 and TRBJ1-6, with 8 positions matching TRBD1. The V segment lost 8 bases and the J segment 7 bases; nucleotides outside the gene matches: 13. The germline V gene encodes CDR1 LNHDA and CDR2 SQIVND (reference sequence). The CDR3 runs 16 residues. The CDR3 sequence is CASGSAAGTGNSPLHF. The CDR3 coding sequence is TGTGCCAGTGGCTCTGCAGCCGGGACAGGAAATTCACCCCTCCACTTT.

The chain employs TRBV6-6 and TRBJ1-3; no reliable D call. V was shortened by 2 bases and J by 0 bases, with 5 bases between the two germline ends. The V gene's germline CDR1 is MNHNY and CDR2 SVGAGI (reference sequence). The CDR3 is 14 residues long. This CDR3 is CASSYADSGNTIYF. CDR3 nucleotide sequence: TGTGCCAGCAGTTACGCAGACTCTGGAAACACCATATATTTT.

The chain joins TRBV4-1 to TRBJ2-5, with TRBD1 matching 9 bases. Losses at the gene ends were 2 bases for V and 4 bases for J; bases not matched to a gene: 8. The CDR3 runs to 16 residues. Germline V lookup: CDR1 MGHRA, CDR2 YSYEKL. The CDR3 is CASSQSKTGGGETQYF. As DNA, the CDR3 is TGCGCCAGCAGCCAATCGAAGACAGGGGGAGGAGAGACCCAGTACTTC.

The chain combines TRBV7-6 with TRBJ1-4; D not resolved. The CDR3 is 19 amino acids. CDR1 is SGHVS, CDR2 FNYEAQ, per germline. V was shortened by 1 base and J by 5 bases, with 23 bases between the two germline ends. Here the CDR3 DNA reads TGTGCCAGCAGCTTAGGGAGTTGGGTGAGGCGCCTAAGCAATGAAAAACTGTTTTTT. Translating it yields CASSLGSWVRRLSNEKLFF.

The gene calls are TRBV19 and TRBJ2-7; the D gene is possibly TRBD2 (6 bases). This CDR3 is built from 15 residues. V was cut by 3 bases and J by 6 bases, with 18 bases left in between. The germline V gene encodes CDR1 LNHDA and CDR2 SQIVND (reference sequence). The CDR3, as DNA: TGTGCCAGTAGTATTGGAGGCGGGAATGGCGGCGAGCAGTACTTC. It translates to CASSIGGGNGGEQYF.

The V call is TRBV19, the J call TRBJ1-2; TRBD1 agrees at 10 bases. The CDR3 totals 15 residues. The ends lost 5 bases at V and 7 bases at J; junction bases unmatched: 10. Looked up from germline, CDR1 is LNHDA and CDR2 is SQIVND (reference sequence). In DNA, the CDR3 is TGTGCCAGTAGTCCCCGGACAGGGGGTTCAATTGGCTACACCTTC. It is translated as CASSPRTGGSIGYTF.

This chain connects TRBV4-1 to TRBJ2-5, with TRBD2 matching 7 bases. Trimming cost V 0 bases and J 7 bases; bases outside gene matches: 11. Germline-derived CDR1 and CDR2 are MGHRA and YSYEKL. The CDR3 is made up of 16 amino acids. CDR3 sequence: CASSQDSASGPATQYF. In nucleotides, the CDR3 is TGCGCCAGCAGCCAAGATTCGGCTAGCGGCCCGGCGACCCAGTACTTC.

This clone showed up just once. V gene TRBV6-5 combines with J gene TRBJ1-3; D unresolved. CDR3 length equals 15 residues. CDR1 and CDR2 (germline): MNHEY, SVGAGI. Trimming shortened V by 6 bases and J by 0 bases, and 12 bases separated the two germline ends. The CDR3 DNA sequence: TGTGCCAGCAGAGGACTGTCGTTCTCTGGAAACACCATATATTTT. Its protein product is CASRGLSFSGNTIYF.